These 6 T cell receptor beta chains were sequenced from one sample in a study of OX40 agonist ivuxolimab in advanced cancers. Only in-frame clones appear in the TCRdb table, and some are missing; sequencing was by immunoSEQ multiplex PCR. The sample gives 60,000 to 80,000 clones, approximately 83% of which show up once; 4.4% is in the top ten. The material sequenced was CD4+ or CD8+ T cells sorted from blood, taken in a trial of the OX40 agonist ivuxolimab. The receptors here all came from an adult with an advanced solid tumor such as melanoma, head and neck, liver or kidney cancer.

The chain employs TRBV10-3 and TRBJ1-2; TRBD1 matches at 10 bases. Germline V gene sequence: CDR1 ENHRY, CDR2 SYGVKD. CDR3 length: 13 residues. Trimming at V came to 6 bases and at J to 4 bases, leaving 2 bases not matched to a gene. CDR3 coding DNA: TGTGCCATCAGCGGACAGGGGGGCTATGGCTACACCTTC. It encodes CAISGQGGYGYTF.

J is TRBJ2-2 and V is TRBV2; 13 bases agree with TRBD2. The CDR3 contains 19 residues. The trim removed 7 bases at V and 7 bases at J, leaving 18 bases unmatched. Germline CDR1 and CDR2: SNHLY and FYNNEI. The CDR3 nucleotides are TGTGCCAGCAAGTCTTCCCCACTAGCGGGGGGGGTCCTCGGCGGGGAGCTGTTTTTT. Its translation is CASKSSPLAGGVLGGELFF.

The chain couples TRBV14 to TRBJ2-5; D unresolved. Germline values: CDR1 SGHDN, CDR2 FVKESK. The CDR3 is 16 amino acids. Trimming left V 1 base short and J 5 bases short, with 17 bases between. This CDR3 reads CASSQGATQRTETQYF. The CDR3 DNA is TGTGCCAGCAGCCAAGGGGCAACACAGAGGACGGAGACCCAGTACTTC.

V and J are TRBV6-5 and TRBJ2-5; 10 nucleotides line up with TRBD2. The germline V gene has CDR1 MNHEY and CDR2 SVGAGI. The V segment lost 1 base and the J segment 3 bases; nucleotides outside the gene matches: 5. The CDR3 is 16 amino acids. The CDR3 nucleotides read TGTGCCAGCAGTTACTTAGCGGGGGGCTCTAAAGAGACCCAGTACTTC. Translation gives CASSYLAGGSKETQYF.

V and J are TRBV6-6 and TRBJ2-7, with D possibly matching TRBD1 (5 bases). CDR3 length equals 14 residues. Germline V lookup: CDR1 MNHNY, CDR2 SVGAGI (reference sequence). Deletions cut 6 bases from V and 6 bases from J, with 18 bases between. The CDR3 is CASSSDSPGLEQYF. For the CDR3, the DNA is TGTGCCAGCAGCTCAGACAGCCCGGGTCTCGAGCAGTACTTC.

V gene TRBV19 combines with J gene TRBJ2-2; the D gene is possibly TRBD2 (7 bases). Per germline, CDR1 LNHDA and CDR2 SQIVND (reference sequence). The CDR3 loop spans 14 amino acids. The V end was cut by 5 bases, the J end by 3 bases, with 10 bases between. This CDR3 is CASSRGADTGELFF. In nucleotides, the CDR3 is TGTGCCAGTAGTCGGGGGGCGGACACCGGGGAGCTGTTTTTT.